These 13 T cell receptor beta chains originate from one sample sequenced in a study of Ad26.COV2.S vaccination and SARS-CoV-2 variants. Described treatment: some 20 received Ad26.COV2.S at low or high dose, single or two shots; roughly five received placebo; per-sample allocation not given. Following the first vaccine or placebo injection, samples were taken on day 63. Measured with immunoSEQ multiplex PCR; TCRdb has only the in-frame clones, and not every one. The table includes 300,000 to 350,000 clones, just under 85% detected once. The sequencing used peripheral blood, collected in a trial of Ad26.COV2.S vaccine versus placebo. These receptors were taken from a person between 18 and 65 years old who received the Ad26.COV2.S COVID-19 vaccine or a placebo.

This sequence joins TRBV6-6 and TRBJ2-7; D unclear. The CDR3 is 12 residues long. Looked up from germline, CDR1 is MNHNY and CDR2 is SVGAGI (reference sequence). The ends were cut back, 0 bases at V and 3 bases at J, with 3 bases in the middle. The CDR3 protein is CASSYSNYEQYF. Written as DNA, the CDR3 is TGTGCCAGCAGTTACTCAAACTACGAGCAGTACTTC.

The V and J genes are TRBV10-3 and TRBJ1-1; perhaps TRBD1 as D (6 bases). With 9 bases removed from V and 0 bases from J, the gap between germline ends came to 11 bases. This CDR3 is 13 amino acids long. Germline CDR1 reads ENHRY; CDR2 reads SYGVKD. The CDR3 DNA is TGTGCCATAAGGACAGACATGAACACTGAAGCTTTCTTT. This translates into CAIRTDMNTEAFF.

The chain joins TRBV7-6 to TRBJ2-1; the match to TRBD2 covers 14 bases. Trimming removed 2 bases from V and 6 bases from J; junction bases left unmatched: 3. This CDR3 is built from 16 residues. CDR1 SGHVS and CDR2 FNYEAQ come from the germline V gene. CDR3 nucleotide sequence: TGTGCCAGCAGCTTACCCGGGACTAGCGGGGGCAATGAGCAGTTCTTC. It yields the protein CASSLPGTSGGNEQFF.

This chain joins TRBV7-9 and TRBJ1-3; D ambiguous. This CDR3 is 15 amino acids long. CDR1 and CDR2 (germline): SEHNR, FQNEAQ (reference sequence). V lost 3 bases to trimming and J lost 0 bases, with 9 bases between them. CDR3 sequence: CASSFDGGSGNTIYF. The CDR3 DNA is TGTGCCAGCAGCTTCGACGGCGGCTCTGGAAACACCATATATTTT.

This clone has just one count. This sequence joins TRBV28 and TRBJ1-2; perhaps TRBD1 as D (5 bases). The CDR3 covers 14 residues. The V and J ends lost 4 bases and 0 bases respectively, with 9 bases between them. Germline CDR1 MDHEN, CDR2 SYDVKM. CDR3 sequence: CASSYPGTNYGYTF. In DNA form, the CDR3 reads TGTGCCAGCAGTTACCCAGGGACTAACTATGGCTACACCTTC.

This chain uses TRBV11-2 with TRBJ2-6, with D unresolved. CDR1 is SGHAT, CDR2 FQNNGV, per germline. The CDR3 spans 13 residues. V lost 8 bases and J lost 0, with 5 bases in between. The CDR3 spells CASPHSGANVLTF. The CDR3, as DNA: TGTGCCAGCCCCCACTCTGGGGCCAACGTCCTGACTTTC.

This clone was picked up one time. The chain carries TRBV28 and TRBJ1-4, with D possibly matching TRBD1 (6 bases). The CDR3 runs 14 residues. V was cut by 6 bases and J by 11 bases, with 19 bases left in between. Germline V lookup: CDR1 MDHEN, CDR2 SYDVKM. CDR3 sequence reads: CASSQSGARGKLFF. In DNA form, the CDR3 reads TGTGCCAGCAGCCAATCAGGGGCCCGGGGGAAACTGTTTTTT.

The chain uses TRBV9 and TRBJ1-2; D gene uncertain. V was trimmed by 0 bases and J by 0 bases, leaving 6 bases between them. The CDR3 spans 14 residues. The germline CDR1 and CDR2 sequences are SGDLS and YYNGEE. The CDR3 protein is CASSVDPTNYGYTF. CDR3 sequence (DNA): TGTGCCAGCAGCGTAGACCCCACTAACTATGGCTACACCTTC.

This clone was seen only a few times. This chain uses TRBV11-1 with TRBJ1-1, with 9 bases identical to TRBD1. The CDR3 is 13 amino acids. Germline CDR1 reads SGHAT; CDR2 reads FQDESV (reference sequence). Trimming took 5 bases from V and 3 from J; bases not matched to a gene: 1. The CDR3 DNA reads as TGTGCCAGCAGCCGGGACAGGGACACTGAAGCTTTCTTT. It codes for CASSRDRDTEAFF.

The chain combines TRBV7-9 with TRBJ2-7; a possible D gene is TRBD2 (5 bases). This CDR3 comprises 15 residues. Trimming cost V 0 bases and J 0 bases, with 9 bases left between them. The germline CDR1 and CDR2 sequences are SEHNR and FQNEAQ (reference sequence). The CDR3 bases are TGTGCCAGCAGCTTAGCGATTGGGAGCTCCTACGAGCAGTACTTC. Amino acids: CASSLAIGSSYEQYF.

The rearrangement uses TRBV28 and TRBJ2-7; 7 nucleotides align to TRBD2. CDR3 length: 16 amino acids. The germline V gene has CDR1 MDHEN and CDR2 SYDVKM. V shed 7 bases and J 0 bases; nucleotides not matched to a gene: 12. CDR3 amino acids: CASNHPLRGDSYEQYF. For the CDR3, the DNA is TGTGCCAGCAACCATCCTCTTCGGGGGGACTCCTACGAGCAGTACTTC.

V is TRBV5-1 and J is TRBJ2-2; 8 nucleotides align to TRBD1. This CDR3 region has 15 residues. Germline V gene data show CDR1 as SGHRS and CDR2 as YFSETQ. V dropped 3 bases and J dropped 4; count of bases not matched to a gene: 5. CDR3 region: CASSSPDRATGELFF. The DNA of the CDR3 is TGCGCCAGCAGCTCCCCGGACAGGGCCACCGGGGAGCTGTTTTTT.

The chain has TRBV5-5 and TRBJ2-3; tentatively, D is TRBD1 or TRBD2 (5 bases each). Germline values: CDR1 SGHKS, CDR2 YYEKEE (reference sequence). The CDR3 runs to 15 residues. The V and J ends lost 3 bases and 6 bases respectively, with 17 bases between them. The CDR3 DNA reads TGTGCCAGCAGCTCGGGACCAGGGAGCAGGGATACGCAGTATTTT. Protein sequence: CASSSGPGSRDTQYF.